Detailed here is one T cell receptor (beta chain). The record originates from a study of cytomegalovirus exposure and HLA in healthy donors. It was with 60 Vbeta and 13 Jbeta primers that the PCR ran. The protocol was immunoSEQ multiplex PCR, while the TCRdb copy is restricted to in-frame clones and leaves out a portion. The table lists around 170,000 clones, approximately 80% of them singletons. The CDR3 contains 13 residues. Germline trimming cut 5 bases from V and 6 bases from J; bases unmatched to any gene: 4. Germline V lookup: CDR1 WNHNN, CDR2 SYGVQD (reference sequence). Every donor was a healthy person donating bone marrow.

The chain links TRBV10-1 to TRBJ2-3, with 8 bases identical to TRBD1. Material for sequencing was PBMCs. The TCR was taken from a woman aged 45-65 years in good health and CMV-seronegative. The CDR3: CASSRQGKDTQYF. The CDR3 DNA reads TGCGCCAGCAGTCGACAGGGGAAGGATACGCAGTATTTT.